This T cell receptor beta chain was recovered during a study of cytomegalovirus exposure and HLA in healthy donors. 13 Jbeta primers and 60 Vbeta primers were used for the PCR. Only in-frame clones appear in the TCRdb table, and some are missing; sequencing was by immunoSEQ multiplex PCR. The sample has 200,000 to 300,000 clones; approximately 85% are singletons. General observations from the study: Some public TCRs appeared in many individuals, while most sequences were rare.

CDR1 and CDR2 (germline): SGHTA, FQGTGA. The CDR3 covers 14 residues. The germline V and J ends were trimmed by 0 bases and 6 bases, with 8 bases remaining between them. On this clone: Its antigen is still unknown.

Sequenced sample: PBMCs. The chain employs TRBV7-3 and TRBJ2-2; no clear D gene. The TCR sequence derives from a woman aged 35 to 49 in good health and CMV-seropositive. CDR3 residues: CASSLTTEPGELFF. The CDR3 coding sequence is TGTGCCAGCAGCTTAACAACGGAGCCCGGGGAGCTGTTTTTT. The whole variable domain, filled in from reference TRBV7-3 and TRBJ2-2, reads GAGVSQTPSNKVTEKGKYVELRCDPISGHTALYWYRQSLGQGPEFLIYFQGTGAADDSGLPNDRFFAVRPEGSVSTLKIQRTERGDSAVYLCASSLTTEPGELFFGEGSRLTVL.